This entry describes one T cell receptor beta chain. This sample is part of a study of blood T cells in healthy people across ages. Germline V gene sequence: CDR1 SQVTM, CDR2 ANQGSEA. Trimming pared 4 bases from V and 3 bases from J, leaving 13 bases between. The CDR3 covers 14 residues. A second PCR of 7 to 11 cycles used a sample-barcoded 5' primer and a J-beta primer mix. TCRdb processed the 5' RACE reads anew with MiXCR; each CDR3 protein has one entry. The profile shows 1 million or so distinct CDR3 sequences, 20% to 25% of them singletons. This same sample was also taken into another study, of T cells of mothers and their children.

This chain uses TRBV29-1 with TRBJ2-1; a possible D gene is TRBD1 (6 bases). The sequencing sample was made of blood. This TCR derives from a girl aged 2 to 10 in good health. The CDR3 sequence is CSVGSQGYYNEQFF. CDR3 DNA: TGCAGCGTTGGGTCACAGGGCTACTACAATGAGCAGTTCTTC.